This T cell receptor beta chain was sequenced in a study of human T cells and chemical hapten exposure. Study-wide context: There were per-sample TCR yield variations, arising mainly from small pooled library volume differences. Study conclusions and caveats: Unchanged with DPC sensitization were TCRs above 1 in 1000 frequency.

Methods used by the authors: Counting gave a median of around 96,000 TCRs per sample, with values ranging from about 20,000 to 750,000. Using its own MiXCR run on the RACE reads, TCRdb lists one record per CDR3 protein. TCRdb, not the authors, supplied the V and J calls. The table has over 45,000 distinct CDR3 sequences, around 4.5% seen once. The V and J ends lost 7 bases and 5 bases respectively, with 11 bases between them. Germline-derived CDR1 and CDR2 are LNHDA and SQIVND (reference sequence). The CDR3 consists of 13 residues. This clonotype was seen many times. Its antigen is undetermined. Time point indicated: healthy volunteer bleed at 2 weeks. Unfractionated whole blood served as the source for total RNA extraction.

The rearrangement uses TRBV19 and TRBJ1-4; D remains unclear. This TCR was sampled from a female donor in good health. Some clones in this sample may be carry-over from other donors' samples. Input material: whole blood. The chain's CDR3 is CASNGGLNEKLFF. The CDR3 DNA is TGTGCCAGTAATGGAGGCCTGAATGAAAAACTGTTTTTT. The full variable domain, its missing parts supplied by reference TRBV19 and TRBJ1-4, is DGGITQSPKYLFRKEGQNVTLSCEQNLNHDAMYWYRQDPGQGLRLIYYSQIVNDFQKGDIAEGYSVSREKKESFPLTVTSAQKNPTAFYLCASNGGLNEKLFFGSGTQLSVL.